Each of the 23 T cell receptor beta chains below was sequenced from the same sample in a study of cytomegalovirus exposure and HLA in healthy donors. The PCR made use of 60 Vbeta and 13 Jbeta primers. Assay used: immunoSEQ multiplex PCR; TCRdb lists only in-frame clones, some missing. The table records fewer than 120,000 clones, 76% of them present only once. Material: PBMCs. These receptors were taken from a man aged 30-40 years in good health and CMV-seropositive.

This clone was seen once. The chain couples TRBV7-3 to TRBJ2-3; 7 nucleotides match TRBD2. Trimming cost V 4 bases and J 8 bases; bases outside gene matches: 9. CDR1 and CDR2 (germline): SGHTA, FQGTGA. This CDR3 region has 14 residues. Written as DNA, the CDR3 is TGTGCCAGCAGCTATCTGATGGGGGAGGGTACGCAGTATTTT. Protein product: CASSYLMGEGTQYF.

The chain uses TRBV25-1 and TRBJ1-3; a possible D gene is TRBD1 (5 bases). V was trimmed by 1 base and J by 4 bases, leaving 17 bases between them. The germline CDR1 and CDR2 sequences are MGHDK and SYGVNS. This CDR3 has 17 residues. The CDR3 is CASSEWGRGRRGNTIYF. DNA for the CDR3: TGTGCCAGCAGTGAATGGGGTAGGGGTCGAAGAGGAAACACCATATATTTT.

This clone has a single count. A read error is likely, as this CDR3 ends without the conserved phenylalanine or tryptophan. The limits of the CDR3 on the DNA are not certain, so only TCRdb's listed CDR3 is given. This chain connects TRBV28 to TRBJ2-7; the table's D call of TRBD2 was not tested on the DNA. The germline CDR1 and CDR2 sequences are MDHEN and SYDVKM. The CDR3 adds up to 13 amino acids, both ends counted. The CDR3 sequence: CASSLNSSPNPTL.

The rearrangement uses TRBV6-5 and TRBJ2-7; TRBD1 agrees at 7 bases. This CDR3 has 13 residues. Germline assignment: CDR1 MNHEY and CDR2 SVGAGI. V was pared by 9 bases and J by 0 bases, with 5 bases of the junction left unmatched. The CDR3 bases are TGTGCCAGTCACCGGGACAGCTCCTACGAGCAGTACTTC. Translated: CASHRDSSYEQYF.

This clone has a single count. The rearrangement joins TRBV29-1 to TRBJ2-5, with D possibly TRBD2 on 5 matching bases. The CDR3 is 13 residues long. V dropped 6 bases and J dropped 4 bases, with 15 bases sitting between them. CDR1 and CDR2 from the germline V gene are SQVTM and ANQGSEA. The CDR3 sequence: CSVVDSSGETQYF. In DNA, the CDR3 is TGCAGCGTCGTGGACTCCTCCGGAGAGACCCAGTACTTC.

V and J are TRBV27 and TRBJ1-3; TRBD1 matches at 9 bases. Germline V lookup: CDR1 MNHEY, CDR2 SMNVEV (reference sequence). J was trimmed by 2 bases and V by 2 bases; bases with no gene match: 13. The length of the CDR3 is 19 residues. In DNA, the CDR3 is TGTGCCAGCAGTTTAAAGGCGAGACAGGGGGAAATCCCTGGAAACACCATATATTTT. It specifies CASSLKARQGEIPGNTIYF.

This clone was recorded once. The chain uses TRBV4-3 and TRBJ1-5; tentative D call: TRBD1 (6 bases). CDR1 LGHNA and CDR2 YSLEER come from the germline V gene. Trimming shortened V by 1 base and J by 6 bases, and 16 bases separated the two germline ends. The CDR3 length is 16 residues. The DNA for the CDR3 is TGCGCCAGCAGCCAAGTTTACAGGGAGTACAGTCAGCCCCAGCATTTT. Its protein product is CASSQVYREYSQPQHF.

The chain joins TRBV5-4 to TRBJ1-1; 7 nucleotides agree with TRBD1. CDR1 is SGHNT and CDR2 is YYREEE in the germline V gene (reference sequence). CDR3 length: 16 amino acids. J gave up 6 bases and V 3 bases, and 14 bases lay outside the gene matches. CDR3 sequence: CASSYQPGQGGPEAFF. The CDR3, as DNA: TGTGCCAGCAGCTATCAACCGGGGCAGGGGGGACCTGAAGCTTTCTTT.

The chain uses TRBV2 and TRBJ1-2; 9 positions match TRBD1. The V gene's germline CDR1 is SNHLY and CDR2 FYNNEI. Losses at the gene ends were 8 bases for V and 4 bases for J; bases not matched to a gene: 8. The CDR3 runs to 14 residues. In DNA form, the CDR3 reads TGTGCCAGCCGCGACAGGGGGACATCCTATGGCTACACCTTC. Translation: CASRDRGTSYGYTF. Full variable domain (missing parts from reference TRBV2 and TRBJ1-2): EPEVTQTPSHQVTQMGQEVILRCVPISNHLYFYWYRQILGQKVEFLVSFYNNEISEKSEIFDDQFSVERPDGSNFTLKIRSTKLEDSAMYFCASRDRGTSYGYTFGSGTRLTVV.

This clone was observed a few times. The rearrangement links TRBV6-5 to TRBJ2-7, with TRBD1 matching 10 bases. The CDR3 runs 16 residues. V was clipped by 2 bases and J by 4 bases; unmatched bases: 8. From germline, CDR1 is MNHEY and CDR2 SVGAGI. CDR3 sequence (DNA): TGTGCCAGCAGTTACCCGACTGGGACAGGGGAATACGAGCAGTACTTC. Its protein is CASSYPTGTGEYEQYF.

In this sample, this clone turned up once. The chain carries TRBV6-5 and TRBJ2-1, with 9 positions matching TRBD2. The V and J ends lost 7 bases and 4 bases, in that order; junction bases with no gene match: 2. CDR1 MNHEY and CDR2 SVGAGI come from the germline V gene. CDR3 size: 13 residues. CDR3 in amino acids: CASMRGGYNEQFF. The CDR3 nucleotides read TGTGCCAGCATGCGGGGGGGATACAATGAGCAGTTCTTC.

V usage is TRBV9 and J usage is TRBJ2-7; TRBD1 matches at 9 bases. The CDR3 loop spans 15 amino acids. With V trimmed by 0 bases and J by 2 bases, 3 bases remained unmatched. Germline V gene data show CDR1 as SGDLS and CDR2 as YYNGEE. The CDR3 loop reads CASSVEGQGTYEQYF. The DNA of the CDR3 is TGTGCCAGCAGCGTAGAGGGACAGGGCACCTACGAGCAGTACTTC.

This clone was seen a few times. CDR3 in DNA: TGCGCCAGCAGCCAAGTTGATCTCATAGCATATAATTCACCCCTCCACTTT. It encodes CASSQVDLIAYNSPLHF. This chain joins TRBV4-1 and TRBJ1-6; D is uncertain. Germline values: CDR1 MGHRA, CDR2 YSYEKL. The CDR3 has 17 amino acids. Trimming stripped 1 base from V and 4 bases from J, with 14 bases between.

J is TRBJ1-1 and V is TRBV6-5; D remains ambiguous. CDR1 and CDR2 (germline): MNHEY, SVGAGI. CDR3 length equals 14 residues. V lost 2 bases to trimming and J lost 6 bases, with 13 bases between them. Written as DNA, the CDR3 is TGTGCCAGCAGTTACCTGGTCTCCGGTCCTGAAGCTTTCTTT. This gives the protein CASSYLVSGPEAFF.

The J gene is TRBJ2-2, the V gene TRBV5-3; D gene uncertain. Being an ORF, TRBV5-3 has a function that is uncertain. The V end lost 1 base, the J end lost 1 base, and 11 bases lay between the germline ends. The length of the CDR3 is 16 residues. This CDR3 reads CARSLSQVKNTGELFF. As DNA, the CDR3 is TGTGCCAGAAGCTTGTCTCAGGTCAAGAACACCGGGGAGCTGTTTTTT.

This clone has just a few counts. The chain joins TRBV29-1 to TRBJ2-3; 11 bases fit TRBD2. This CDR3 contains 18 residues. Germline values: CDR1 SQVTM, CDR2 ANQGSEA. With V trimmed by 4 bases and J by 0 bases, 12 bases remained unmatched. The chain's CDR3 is CSVVGLAGGPASTDTQYF. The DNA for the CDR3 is TGCAGCGTTGTAGGGCTAGCGGGGGGCCCCGCTAGCACAGATACGCAGTATTTT.

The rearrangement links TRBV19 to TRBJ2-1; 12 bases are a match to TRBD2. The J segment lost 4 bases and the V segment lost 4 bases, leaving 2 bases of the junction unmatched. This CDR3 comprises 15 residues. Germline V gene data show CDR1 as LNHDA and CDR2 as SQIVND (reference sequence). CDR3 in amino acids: CASSRTSGAYNEQFF. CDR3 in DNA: TGTGCCAGTAGTAGGACTAGCGGGGCGTACAATGAGCAGTTCTTC.

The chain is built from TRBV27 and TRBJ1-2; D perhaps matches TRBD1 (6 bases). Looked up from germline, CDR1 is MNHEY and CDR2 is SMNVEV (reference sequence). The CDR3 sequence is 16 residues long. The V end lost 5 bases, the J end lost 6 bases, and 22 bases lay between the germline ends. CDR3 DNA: TGTGCCAGCAGTCTCCTCCCCTCGCAGGGGTCAAATGGCTACACCTTC. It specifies CASSLLPSQGSNGYTF.

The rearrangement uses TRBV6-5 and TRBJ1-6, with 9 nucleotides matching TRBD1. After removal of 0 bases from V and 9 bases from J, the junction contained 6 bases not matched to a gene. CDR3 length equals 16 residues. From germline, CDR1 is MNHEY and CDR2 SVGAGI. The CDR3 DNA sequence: TGTGCCAGCAGTTACTCGGGGGGACAGGGAGGTTCACCCCTCCACTTT. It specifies CASSYSGGQGGSPLHF.

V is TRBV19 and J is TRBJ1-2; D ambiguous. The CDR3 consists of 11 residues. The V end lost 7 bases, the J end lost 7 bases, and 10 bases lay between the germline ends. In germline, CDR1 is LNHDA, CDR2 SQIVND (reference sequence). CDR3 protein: CASTSPGGYTF. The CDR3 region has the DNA TGTGCCAGTACCAGCCCGGGTGGCTACACCTTC.

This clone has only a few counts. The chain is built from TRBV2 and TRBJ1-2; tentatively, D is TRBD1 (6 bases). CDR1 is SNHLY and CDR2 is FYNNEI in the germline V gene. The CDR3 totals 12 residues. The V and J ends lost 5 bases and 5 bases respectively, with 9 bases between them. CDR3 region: CASSPQGYGYTF. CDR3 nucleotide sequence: TGTGCCAGCAGTCCCCAGGGGTATGGCTACACCTTC.

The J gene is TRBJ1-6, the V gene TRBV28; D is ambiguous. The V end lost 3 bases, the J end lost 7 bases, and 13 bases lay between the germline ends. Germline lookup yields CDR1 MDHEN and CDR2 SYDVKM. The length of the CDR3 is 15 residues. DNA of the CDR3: TGTGCCAGCAGTTTGTTAAGCGTCGAGAATTCACCCCTCCACTTT. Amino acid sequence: CASSLLSVENSPLHF. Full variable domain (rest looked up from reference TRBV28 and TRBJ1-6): DVKVTQSSRYLVKRTGEKVFLECVQDMDHENMFWYRQDPGLGLRLIYFSYDVKMKEKGDIPEGYSVSREKKERFSLILESASTNQTSMYLCASSLLSVENSPLHFGNGTRLTVT.

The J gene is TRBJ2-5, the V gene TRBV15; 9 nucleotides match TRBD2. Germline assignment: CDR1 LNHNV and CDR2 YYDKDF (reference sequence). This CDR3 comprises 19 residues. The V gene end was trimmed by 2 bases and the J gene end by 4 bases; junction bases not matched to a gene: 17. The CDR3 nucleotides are TGTGCCACCAGCAGATTCTCGGGAGGGACTAGCTTTTGGTCAGAGACCCAGTACTTC. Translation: CATSRFSGGTSFWSETQYF.